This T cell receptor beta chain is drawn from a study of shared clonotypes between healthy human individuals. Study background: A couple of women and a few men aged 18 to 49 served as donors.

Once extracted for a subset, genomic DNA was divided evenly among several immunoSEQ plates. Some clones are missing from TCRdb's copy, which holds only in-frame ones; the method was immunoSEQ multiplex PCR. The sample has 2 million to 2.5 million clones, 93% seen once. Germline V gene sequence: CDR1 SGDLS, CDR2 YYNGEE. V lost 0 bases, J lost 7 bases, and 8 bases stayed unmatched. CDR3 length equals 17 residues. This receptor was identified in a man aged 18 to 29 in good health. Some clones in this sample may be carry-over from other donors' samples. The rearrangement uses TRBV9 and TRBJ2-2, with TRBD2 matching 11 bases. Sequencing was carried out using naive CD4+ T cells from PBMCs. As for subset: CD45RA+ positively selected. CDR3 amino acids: CASSVEVSGRAGGELFF. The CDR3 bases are TGTGCCAGCAGCGTAGAAGTTAGCGGGAGGGCTGGCGGGGAGCTGTTTTTT.